The T cell receptor (beta chain) described here comes from a study of technical replicates of blood from a few donors. The CDR3 contains 11 residues. The V gene end was trimmed by 9 bases and the J gene end by 4 bases; junction bases not matched to a gene: 2. In germline, CDR1 is SNHLY, CDR2 FYNNEI. Sequencing was performed with immunoSEQ multiplex PCR; in TCRdb, only in-frame clones are kept and a portion is missing. The table records tens of thousands of clones, about 95% of them present only once. This sequence joins TRBV2 and TRBJ2-5, with 7 bases fitting TRBD2. The clonotype comes from a human donor in good health. Sequenced sample: T cells isolated from PBMCs. In DNA, the CDR3 is TGTGCCAGTAGACTAGCAGAGACCCAGTACTTC. Its translation is CASRLAETQYF.